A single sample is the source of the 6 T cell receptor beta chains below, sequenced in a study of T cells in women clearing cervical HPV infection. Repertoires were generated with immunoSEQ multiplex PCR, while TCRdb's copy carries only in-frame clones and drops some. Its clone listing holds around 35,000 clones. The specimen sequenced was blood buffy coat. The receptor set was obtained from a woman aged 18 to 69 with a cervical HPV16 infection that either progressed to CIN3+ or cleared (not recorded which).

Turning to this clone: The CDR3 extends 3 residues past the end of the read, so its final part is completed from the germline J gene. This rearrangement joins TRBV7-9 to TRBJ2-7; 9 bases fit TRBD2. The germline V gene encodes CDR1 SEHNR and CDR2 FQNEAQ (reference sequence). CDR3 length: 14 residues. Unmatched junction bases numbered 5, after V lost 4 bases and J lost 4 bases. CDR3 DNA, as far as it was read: TGTGCCAGCAGCTCCGGGACTAGCTCATACGAG. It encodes CASSSGTSSYE. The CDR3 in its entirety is CASSSGTSSYEQYF.

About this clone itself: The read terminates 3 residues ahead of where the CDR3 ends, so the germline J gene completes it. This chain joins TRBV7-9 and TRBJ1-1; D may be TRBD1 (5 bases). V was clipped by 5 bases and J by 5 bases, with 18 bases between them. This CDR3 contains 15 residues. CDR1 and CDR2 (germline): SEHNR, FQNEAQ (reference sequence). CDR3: CASSPSAGSWTEAFF. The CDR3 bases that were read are TGTGCCAGCAGCCCCTCTGCAGGGAGTTGGACTGAA.

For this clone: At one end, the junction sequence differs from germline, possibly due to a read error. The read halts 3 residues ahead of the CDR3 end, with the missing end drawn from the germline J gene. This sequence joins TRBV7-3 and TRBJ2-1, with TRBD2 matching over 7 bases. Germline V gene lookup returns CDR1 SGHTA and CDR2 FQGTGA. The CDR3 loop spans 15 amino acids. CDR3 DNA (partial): TGTTCCAGCAGCTTAATGGGGAGCGGGGCCAATGAG. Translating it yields CSSSLMGSGANE. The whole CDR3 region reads CSSSLMGSGANEQFF.

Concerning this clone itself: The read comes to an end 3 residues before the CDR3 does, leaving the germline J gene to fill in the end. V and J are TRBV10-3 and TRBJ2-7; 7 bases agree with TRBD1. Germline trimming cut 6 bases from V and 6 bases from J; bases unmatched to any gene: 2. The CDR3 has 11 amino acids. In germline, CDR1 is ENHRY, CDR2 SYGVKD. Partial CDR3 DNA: TGTGCCATCAGCCCAGGGGGCGAG. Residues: CAISPGGE. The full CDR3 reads CAISPGGEQYF.

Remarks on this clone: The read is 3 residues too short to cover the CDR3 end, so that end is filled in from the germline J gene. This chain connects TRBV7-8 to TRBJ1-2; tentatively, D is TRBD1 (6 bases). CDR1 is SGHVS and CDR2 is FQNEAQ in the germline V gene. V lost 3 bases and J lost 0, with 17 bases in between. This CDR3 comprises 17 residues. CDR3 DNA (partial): TGTGCCAGCAGCTTCCAGGGGCCCGGTCCCACTAACTATGGC. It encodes CASSFQGPGPTNYG. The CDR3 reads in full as CASSFQGPGPTNYGYTF.

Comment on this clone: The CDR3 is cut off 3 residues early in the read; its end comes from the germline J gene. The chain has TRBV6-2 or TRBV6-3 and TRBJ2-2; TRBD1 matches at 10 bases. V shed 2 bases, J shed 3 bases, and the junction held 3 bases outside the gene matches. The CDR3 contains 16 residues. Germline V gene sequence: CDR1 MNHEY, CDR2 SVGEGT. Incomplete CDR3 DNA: TGTGCCAGCAGTTACCCTGGGACAGGGGACACCGGGGAG. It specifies CASSYPGTGDTGE. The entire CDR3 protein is CASSYPGTGDTGELFF.